The 5 T cell receptor beta chains given below trace back to one sample, sequenced in a study of control samples from healthy donors and cancer patients (dated by TCRdb to about 2020). The library was obtained by the immunoSEQ multiplex PCR assay. TCRdb re-hosts the immuneACCESS table, in-frame sequences only. Its copies lack some clones; in the studies checked, an unresolved V gene accounts for under half of them, and the cause for the rest is not known. In all, the sample holds roughly 170,000 clones, and about 93% of those were seen once. The top ten clones comprise roughly 1.6% of the sample. Sequenced: blood. These receptors all stem from a man aged 18 to 29 in good health.

This rearrangement joins TRBV19 to TRBJ1-2, with 8 bases matching TRBD1. Germline-derived CDR1 and CDR2 are LNHDA and SQIVND (reference sequence). CDR3 length equals 13 residues. Trimming removed 7 bases from V and 0 bases from J; junction bases left unmatched: 1. The CDR3 loop is CASMGQANYGYTF. The CDR3 region has the DNA TGTGCCAGTATGGGACAGGCTAACTATGGCTACACCTTC.

The chain carries TRBV6-6 and TRBJ1-2; no clear D gene. Germline CDR1 MNHNY, CDR2 SVGAGI (reference sequence). Trimming pared 8 bases from V and 8 bases from J, leaving 21 bases between. The CDR3 is 14 residues long. The CDR3 DNA reads TGTGCCAGCCTACCCGTCCGGGCTTTAGGCGGCTACACCTTC. Amino acids: CASLPVRALGGYTF.

This clone has a single count. This chain links TRBV19 with TRBJ1-5, with D uncertain. The V gene's germline CDR1 is LNHDA and CDR2 SQIVND (reference sequence). This CDR3 is 16 amino acids long. Deletions cut 3 bases from V and 1 base from J, with 13 bases between. In nucleotides, the CDR3 is TGTGCCAGTAGTATTAAGGTGGTGGCGAGCAATCAGCCCCAGCATTTT. Its protein product is CASSIKVVASNQPQHF.

This chain connects TRBV3-1 (or the pseudogene TRBV3-2) to TRBJ2-7, with a tentative D call TRBD1 (6 bases). V was pared by 2 bases and J by 0 bases, with 8 bases between. Looked up from germline, CDR1 is LGHDT and CDR2 is YNNKEL (reference sequence). The CDR3 runs to 14 residues. CDR3 residues: CASSQQGISYEQYF. The CDR3 region has the DNA TGTGCCAGCAGCCAACAGGGGATCTCCTACGAGCAGTACTTC.

The rearrangement joins TRBV11-2 to TRBJ1-6; D might be TRBD1 (5 bases). Germline CDR1 SGHAT, CDR2 FQNNGV. The CDR3 spans 17 residues. Trimming took 1 base from V and 0 from J, leaving 10 bases between them. In DNA, the CDR3 is TGTGCCAGCAGCTTAGCCCACGGGGGCTCCTATAATTCACCCCTCCACTTT. This gives the protein CASSLAHGGSYNSPLHF.